This T cell receptor (beta chain) was sequenced in a study of T cell repertoires in cytomegalovirus infection. About the research overall: Indications came from public TCR beta signatures; they pointed to CMV infection and to a matching HLA type.

Concerning this clonotype itself: As yet, its antigen is unknown.

Trimming took off 1 base at V and 1 base at J, with 13 bases between the two ends. The CDR3 has 16 residues. The V gene's germline CDR1 is SGHDN and CDR2 FVKESK. TCRdb ran MiXCR on the reads and lists one entry per CDR3 protein. The sample has 100,000 or so distinct CDR3 sequences; 20% to 25% are singletons. Study outcomes and limitations: Clonotype analysis showed dominance of the ex vivo response by HLA-C-restricted CMV-specific TCR beta clonotypes. There were carriers of CMV plus the relevant HLA, and cumulative public TCR beta family frequency identified them.

This chain uses TRBV14 with TRBJ1-2, with unresolved D. The clonotype comes from a human donor in good health (CMV status not recorded). Some clones in this sample may be carry-over from other donors' samples. The sample comprised CD8+ T cells from PBMCs. The CDR3 nucleotides read TGTGCCAGCAGCCAAGGGGCCCCGGGTTATAACTATGGCTACACCTTC. Translating it yields CASSQGAPGYNYGYTF.